Each of the 8 T cell receptor beta chains below was sequenced from the same sample in a study of cytomegalovirus exposure and HLA in healthy donors. Vbeta (60) and Jbeta (13) primers were used in the PCR. Libraries were prepared by immunoSEQ multiplex PCR; TCRdb keeps only in-frame clonotypes and omits some of them. The sample records just over 150,000 clones, roughly 78% being singletons. The sequenced material came from PBMCs. The source of these receptors is a woman aged 35 to 49 in good health and CMV-seronegative.

The chain carries TRBV7-9 and TRBJ2-7; possible D gene TRBD2, 6 bases. CDR1 and CDR2 from the germline V gene are SEHNR and FQNEAQ (reference sequence). This CDR3 is 13 amino acids long. V lost 5 bases and J lost 2, with 10 bases in between. CDR3 sequence reads: CASSPGGAYEQYF. The DNA of the CDR3 is TGTGCCAGCAGCCCCGGCGGGGCCTACGAGCAGTACTTC.

This sequence joins TRBV5-1 and TRBJ2-7; TRBD2 matches at 8 bases. CDR3 size: 15 residues. Germline V gives CDR1 SGHRS, CDR2 YFSETQ. V gave up 2 bases and J gave up 3 bases; unmatched junction bases: 7. Here the CDR3 reads CASSLHSGKGYEQYF. CDR3 DNA: TGCGCCAGCAGCTTACATAGCGGGAAAGGCTACGAGCAGTACTTC. The full variable domain, with the rest looked up from reference TRBV5-1 and TRBJ2-7, is KAGVTQTPRYLIKTRGQQVTLSCSPISGHRSVSWYQQTPGQGLQFLFEYFSETQRNKGNFPGRFSGRQFSNSRSEMNVSTLELGDSALYLCASSLHSGKGYEQYFGPGTRLTVT.

The chain employs TRBV28 and TRBJ1-2; 8 bases line up with TRBD1. Germline V gene sequence: CDR1 MDHEN, CDR2 SYDVKM. The CDR3 contains 13 residues. V gave up 9 bases and J gave up 3 bases; unmatched junction bases: 6. Here the CDR3 DNA reads TGTGCCAGTTTACCGGGACAGGACTATGGCTACACCTTC. Its translation: CASLPGQDYGYTF.

The chain combines TRBV5-5 with TRBJ1-1; maybe TRBD1 (5 bases). Trimming stripped 7 bases from V and 5 bases from J, with 18 bases between. Germline assignment: CDR1 SGHKS and CDR2 YYEKEE (reference sequence). This CDR3 comprises 14 residues. The CDR3 region is CASAVGGSRTEAFF. The CDR3 bases are TGTGCCAGCGCAGTGGGGGGAAGTCGGACTGAAGCTTTCTTT.

This chain links TRBV7-6 with TRBJ2-1; 13 nucleotides line up with TRBD2. J gave up 4 bases and V 5 bases, and 5 bases lay outside the gene matches. CDR1 and CDR2 from the germline V gene are SGHVS and FNYEAQ. The CDR3 sequence is 16 residues long. The CDR3 here is CASSVRTSGGYNEQFF. CDR3 in DNA: TGTGCCAGCAGCGTAAGGACTAGCGGGGGTTACAATGAGCAGTTCTTC.

J is TRBJ2-1 and V is TRBV9; 14 bases fit TRBD2. The CDR3 covers 15 residues. The V and J ends lost 2 bases and 9 bases, in that order; junction bases with no gene match: 4. Looked up from germline, CDR1 is SGDLS and CDR2 is YYNGEE. This CDR3 is CASSVGLAGGSEQFF. Written as DNA, the CDR3 is TGTGCCAGCAGCGTCGGACTAGCGGGGGGCTCTGAGCAGTTCTTC.

This chain connects TRBV5-1 to TRBJ2-7, with TRBD1 matching 8 bases. The CDR3 covers 14 residues. J lost 5 bases, V lost 4 bases, and 8 bases had no gene match. Germline V gives CDR1 SGHRS, CDR2 YFSETQ. CDR3 amino acids: CASSSGQGFHEQYF. CDR3 nucleotides: TGCGCCAGCAGCAGTGGACAGGGTTTCCACGAGCAGTACTTC.

The rearrangement joins TRBV9 to TRBJ2-7; tentatively, D is TRBD1 (5 bases). V lost 3 bases to trimming and J lost 6 bases, with 16 bases between them. Germline V lookup: CDR1 SGDLS, CDR2 YYNGEE. The CDR3 contains 14 residues. The CDR3 nucleotides read TGTGCCAGCAGCGCCACGCCCTACCAGGGCGAGCAGTACTTC. The encoded protein is CASSATPYQGEQYF.